This T cell receptor beta chain came from a study of control samples from healthy donors and cancer patients (dated by TCRdb to the early 2020s). The method behind the library was the immunoSEQ multiplex PCR assay. Held by TCRdb, this immuneACCESS table contains in-frame sequences only and omits some clones. Under half of the omission traces to an unresolved V gene where checked; the cause of the rest is unknown. The sample table contains about 130,000 clones; only one count was recorded for about 94% of them. Approximately 15% of the sample goes to the ten largest clones. Remarks on this clone: Which antigen it targets is not known. No much larger clone exists at a distance of one base, and base qualities are not known.

The CDR1 and CDR2 encoded by the germline V gene are MNHEY and SVGAGI. The CDR3 starts with the cysteine, ends with the phenylalanine, and has 14 residues. Just CDR3 DNA is preserved here, 42 bases in frame from base 1. Trimmed from V: 0 bases; trimmed from J: 13 bases; junction bases lacking a gene match: 6. Recombination joined TRBV6-5 with TRBJ2-1; 10 nucleotides in the junction match TRBD1. The source of this sequence is a man aged 60-69 years with colorectal cancer. The sample consisted of PBMCs. The nucleotide sequence is TGTGCCAGCAGTTACTCCTGGACAGGGGGTGAACAGTTCTTC. The resulting protein is CASSYSWTGGEQFF.